This is a list of T cell receptor beta chains from one sample in a study of memory CD4+ T cells and cytomegalovirus serostatus. Profiled with immunoSEQ multiplex PCR; TCRdb holds only in-frame clones, not every one. The sample has tens of thousands of clones, 70% to 80% seen once. The sequenced material came from memory CD4+ T cells from blood. These receptors all come from an adult in good health and CMV-seronegative. CDR3s include the opening cysteine and the closing phenylalanine or tryptophan. A D gene is named only where the DNA matches it firmly. The size of a clone is reported for some rows only, either as once, few or many, or as a class for expanded clones.

CDR3 protein	CDR3 DNA	clone size	J gene	D gene	V gene
CASSRERIYEQYF	TGTGCCAGCAGTCGAGAAAGGATCTACGAGCAGTACTTC	once	TRBJ2-7	-	TRBV6-1
CASSPDGINQPQHF	TGTGCCAGCAGCCCCGACGGAATCAATCAGCCCCAGCATTTT	-	TRBJ1-5	-	TRBV2
CASSLGGGRATDTQYF	TGCGCCAGCAGCCTCGGGGGCGGGAGGGCCACAGATACGCAGTATTTT	-	TRBJ2-3	TRBD2	TRBV5-1
CASSPGNQETQYF	TGTGCCAGCAGCCCCGGAAACCAAGAGACCCAGTACTTC	-	TRBJ2-5	-	TRBV11-2
CASYLQGYYTF	TGTGCCAGCTACTTGCAGGGATACTACACCTTC	few	TRBJ1-2	-	TRBV2
CASSFQGAGGTGELFF	TGTGCCAGCAGCTTCCAGGGAGCTGGCGGCACCGGGGAGCTGTTTTTT	few	TRBJ2-2	-	TRBV7-6
CASSADIFDEQYF	TGCGCCAGCAGCGCAGACATCTTCGACGAGCAGTACTTC	-	TRBJ2-7	-	TRBV5-1
CAWSVSQDTEAFF	TGTGCCTGGAGTGTATCACAGGACACTGAAGCTTTCTTT	-	TRBJ1-1	-	TRBV30
CASSSWGLADTQYF	TGTGCCAGCAGTAGCTGGGGACTAGCGGATACGCAGTATTTT	-	TRBJ2-3	TRBD2	TRBV6-1
CASSLGRGGRATEAFF	TGCGCCAGCAGCTTGGGGCGAGGGGGCCGGGCCACTGAAGCTTTCTTT	-	TRBJ1-1	TRBD1	TRBV5-1
CASSAASGRFHEQYF	TGTGCCAGCAGTGCGGCCAGCGGGAGATTCCACGAGCAGTACTTC	-	TRBJ2-7	TRBD2	TRBV28
CASSIQGAWPQHF	TGTGCCAGCAGCATACAGGGGGCTTGGCCCCAGCATTTT	-	TRBJ1-5	TRBD1	TRBV7-2
CASSVGGGLSYGYTF	TGTGCCAGCAGCGTCGGCGGGGGACTATCTTATGGCTACACCTTC	once	TRBJ1-2	-	TRBV2
CASTYSAGAGGPDTQYF	TGTGCCAGCACCTACTCAGCGGGAGCGGGGGGGCCAGATACGCAGTATTTT	-	TRBJ2-3	TRBD2	TRBV7-8
CASSADSYEQYF	TGTGCCAGCAGTGCCGACAGCTACGAGCAGTACTTC	-	TRBJ2-7	-	TRBV2
CASSLVGIAGELFF	TGTGCCAGCAGCTTAGTAGGGATAGCCGGGGAGCTGTTTTTT	few	TRBJ2-2	-	TRBV7-3
CASSLDDTQYF	TGCGCCAGCAGCTTGGACGATACGCAGTATTTT	few	TRBJ2-3	-	TRBV5-1
CASSTTPRSAAYNEQFF	TGTGCCAGCAGCACGACACCACGGTCGGCAGCCTACAATGAGCAGTTCTTC	-	TRBJ2-1	-	TRBV5-6
CASNPSGRSKTQYF	TGTGCCAGCAACCCGAGTGGGAGGTCGAAGACCCAGTACTTC	-	TRBJ2-5	-	TRBV28
CASSKNRKGTEAFF	TGTGCCAGCAGCAAAAACAGGAAGGGGACTGAAGCTTTCTTT	-	TRBJ1-1	-	TRBV11-2
CASSLRGLTYEQYF	TGTGCCAGCAGTTTAAGGGGTCTAACCTACGAGCAGTACTTC	-	TRBJ2-7	-	TRBV28
CAWSRLTGGNTEAFF	TGTGCCTGGAGCAGATTGACGGGGGGGAACACTGAAGCTTTCTTT	few	TRBJ1-1	-	TRBV30
CASSSGTTNEQYF	TGTGCCAGCAGTAGTGGGACTACTAACGAGCAGTACTTC	-	TRBJ2-7	TRBD2	TRBV2
CARLASGVRYEQYF	TGTGCCAGACTAGCCTCAGGGGTACGCTACGAGCAGTACTTC	-	TRBJ2-7	-	TRBV6-4
CASRPPGGRHQETQYF	TGCGCCAGCAGACCCCCCGGCGGCAGACACCAAGAGACCCAGTACTTC	-	TRBJ2-5	-	TRBV5-1
CASSLAPLGGGWAGELFF	TGTGCCAGCAGCTTAGCGCCCCTCGGCGGGGGCTGGGCCGGGGAGCTGTTTTTT	-	TRBJ2-2	-	TRBV7-2
CASKKPGTGADTQYF	TGTGCCAGCAAAAAACCCGGGACAGGGGCAGATACGCAGTATTTT	-	TRBJ2-3	TRBD1	TRBV28
CAWLTGGPGPAFF	TGTGCCTGGCTAACAGGGGGTCCCGGTCCGGCTTTCTTT	-	TRBJ1-1	TRBD1	TRBV30
CASKRGGITDTQYF	TGTGCCAGCAAAAGAGGGGGGATCACAGATACGCAGTATTTT	once	TRBJ2-3	-	TRBV27
CASSLFGSGDKNIQYF	TGCGCCAGCAGCTTGTTTGGGAGCGGGGACAAAAACATTCAGTACTTC	-	TRBJ2-4	TRBD2	TRBV5-1